This T cell receptor beta chain came from a study of blood T cell repertoires in COVID-19. Study-wide background: From T cells, B-cell-depleted T cells, or PBMCs came the material, which was cDNA or gDNA.

The germline CDR1 and CDR2 sequences are MNHEY and SVGEGT. V lost 4 bases to trimming and J lost 0 bases; unmatched junction nucleotides: 2. The CDR3 runs 14 residues. This clone was observed a few times. Sequenced by immunoSEQ multiplex PCR; TCRdb stores in-frame clones only, minus some. The sample records tens of thousands of clones, more than 85% being singletons. V and J are TRBV6-2 or TRBV6-3 and TRBJ1-1, with 7 bases fitting TRBD1. The sequenced material came from peripheral blood. The sequence came from a man at least 80 years old in a cohort sampled during active COVID-19. The chain's CDR3 is CASSFGTVNTEAFF. DNA for the CDR3: TGTGCCAGCAGTTTCGGGACAGTGAACACTGAAGCTTTCTTT.